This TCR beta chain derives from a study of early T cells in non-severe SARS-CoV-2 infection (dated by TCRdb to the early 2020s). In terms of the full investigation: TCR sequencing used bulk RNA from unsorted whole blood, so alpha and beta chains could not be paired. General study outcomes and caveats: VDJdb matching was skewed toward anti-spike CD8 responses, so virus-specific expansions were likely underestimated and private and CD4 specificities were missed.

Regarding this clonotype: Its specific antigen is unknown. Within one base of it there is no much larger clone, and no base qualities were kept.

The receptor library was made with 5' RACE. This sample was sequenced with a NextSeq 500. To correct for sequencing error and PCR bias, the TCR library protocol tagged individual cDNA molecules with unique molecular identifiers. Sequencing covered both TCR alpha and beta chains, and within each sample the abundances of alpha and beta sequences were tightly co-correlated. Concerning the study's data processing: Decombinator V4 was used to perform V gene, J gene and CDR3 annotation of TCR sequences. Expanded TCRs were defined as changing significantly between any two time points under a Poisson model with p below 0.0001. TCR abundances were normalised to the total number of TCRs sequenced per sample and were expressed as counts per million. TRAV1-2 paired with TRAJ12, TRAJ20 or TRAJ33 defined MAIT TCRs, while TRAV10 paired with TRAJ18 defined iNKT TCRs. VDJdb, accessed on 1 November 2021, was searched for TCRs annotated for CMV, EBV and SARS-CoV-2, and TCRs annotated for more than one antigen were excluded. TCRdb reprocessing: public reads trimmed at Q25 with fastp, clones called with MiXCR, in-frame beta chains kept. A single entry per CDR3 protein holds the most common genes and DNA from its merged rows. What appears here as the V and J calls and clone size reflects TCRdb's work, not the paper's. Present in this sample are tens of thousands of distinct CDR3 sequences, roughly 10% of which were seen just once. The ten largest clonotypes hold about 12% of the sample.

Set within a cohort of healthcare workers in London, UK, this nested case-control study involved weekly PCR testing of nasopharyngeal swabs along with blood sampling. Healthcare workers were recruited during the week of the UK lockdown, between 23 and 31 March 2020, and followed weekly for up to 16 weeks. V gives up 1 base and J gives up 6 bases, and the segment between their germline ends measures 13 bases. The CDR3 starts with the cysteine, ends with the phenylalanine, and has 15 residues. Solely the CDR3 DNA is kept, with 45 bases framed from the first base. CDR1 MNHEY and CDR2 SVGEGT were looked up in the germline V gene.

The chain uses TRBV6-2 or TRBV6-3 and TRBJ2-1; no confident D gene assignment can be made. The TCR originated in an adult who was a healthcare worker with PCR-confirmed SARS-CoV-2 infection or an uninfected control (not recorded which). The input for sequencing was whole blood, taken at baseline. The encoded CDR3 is CASSYWGRSSNEQFF. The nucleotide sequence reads TGTGCCAGCAGTTACTGGGGTAGGAGTAGCAATGAGCAGTTCTTC.